This T cell receptor beta chain was identified in a study of long-term antiretroviral therapy in people with HIV (dated by TCRdb to between 2020 and 2023). Concerning the study at large: The earliest samples were collected roughly a decade before the 2015 WHO recommendation for immediate ART, at a time when ART was usually postponed until CD4 counts fell. About 35% of the 30 participants with HIV were female. No cross-contamination during QIAcube processing was seen in test extractions of a monoclonal T-cell line run alongside roughly 30 polyclonal samples. A total of roughly 200 cryopreserved PBMC samples were contributed to the cohort by 30 adults with confirmed HIV infection, with samples collected serially over a mean of approximately six years (range 1-12). Whether ART initiation and durable HIV suppression were associated with changes in peripheral blood TRB repertoire composition and diversity was tested in a retrospective serial study. On the study overall, not on this receptor specifically: Inferences about post-ART repertoire changes are limited because no data were available on ART adherence, viral resistance or therapy changes. Narrower CDR3 length ranges were observed in HIV repertoires than in controls, and an antigen-experienced repertoire with only a slight naive shift after ART was suggested by the network structure. Owing to limited PBMC availability, only the TCR beta chain was sequenced, without alpha chain pairing. Starting ART was linked to a significant rise in TRB diversity, yet even with long-term ART the diversity remained significantly lower than in transplant donor controls. Expanded TRB clones identified before ART initiation dominated the repertoire at all time points, although this dominance fluctuated and declined in many PLHIV after ART. Because pre-ART samples had limited cell numbers, unsorted PBMC were profiled rather than sorted CD4+ and CD8+ T cells. Samples dated from the mid-2000s to the late 2010s, and the ART regimens used may be less effective than current ones.

Reading from cysteine to phenylalanine, the CDR3 counts 16 amino acids. Here the CDR3 DNA is all that survives: 48 bases in frame from base 1. V trim: 5 bases; J trim: 4 bases; unmatched bases: 9. CDR1 and CDR2 are drawn from the germline V gene: MDHEN, SYDVKM. A remark on this clone: Its antigen specificity is not known. Base-call qualities are not available, and no considerably larger clone is one nucleotide away.

The immunoSEQ hsTCRB v3.0 assay was used at survey level resolution to sequence the TRB variable region. TRB sequencing targeted a depth of about 35,000-55,000 T-cell genomes per sample. TRB libraries were pooled and sequenced on an Illumina MiSeq using a v3 150-cycle kit. The original pipeline was this. Analysis of repertoires was carried out in R inside a reproducible Nextflow workflow spanning QC, data transformation and analysis. LymphoSeq2, an R package for exploring AIRR-Seq data, was used to implement the custom analyses. Several samples that produced fewer than 5000 total TRB sequences were removed, so 150 to 200 HIV repertoires were analyzed. Among the roughly 180 retained HIV repertoires, 59 were collected before ART initiation and under 150 after ART initiation. Repertoires were downsampled to 5000 TRB nucleotide sequences, with summary statistics averaged over 100 downsampling iterations. Only TRB sequences with CDR3 regions of at least seven amino acids were retained for analysis. A Shannon entropy-derived clonality score and the Gini coefficient were used to measure diversity. In repertoire networks, the top 5000 CDR3 amino acid sequences were linked whenever an edit distance of one separated two sequences. Antigen specificity groups and MHC restriction were predicted for TRB CDR3 amino acid sequences with GLIPH2. To flag known associations with CMV, EBV, HIV or tissue antigens, CDR3 amino acid sequences were compared against VDJdb and McPAS-TCR. Pre-ART, post-ART and control groups were compared with Wilcoxon signed-rank tests and Holm-Bonferroni correction. Here the immuneACCESS table is served through TCRdb, limited to in-frame sequences with V and J called. Missing clones are a known gap in these copies; in checked studies unresolved V genes cover under half, and the rest lacks a known reason. The V and J calls and the clone size are those of that table, but D and trimming were determined from the DNA. The sample has 30,000 or so clones on record, about 97% of them singletons. Over 1.5% of the sample is held by the ten biggest clonotypes.

Inclusion was restricted to participants for whom at least one PBMC sample before ART initiation and at least two post-ART samples were available. Every participant with HIV received treatment in the United States of America. Before DNA extraction, cryopreserved samples of about 0.9-10 million PBMC were thawed and then washed. At the time of the earliest PBMC sample, participants with HIV were aged between roughly 20 and 55 years. Per participant, PBMC samples came from 1-4 timepoints prior to ART initiation and 2-8 timepoints following ART initiation, for a median of 7 samples. For every participant, serial HIV viral load, CD4+ T-cell count, ART history and demographic data were obtained. Using a Qiagen kit on a QIAcube, genomic DNA was extracted from unsorted PBMC, with samples processed in batches of 12.

The sequence was obtained from a young man with HIV. This sequence uses TRBV28 and TRBJ1-5, with 9 bases aligning to TRBD1. The sequences come from unsorted PBMCs, collected 7.6 years after starting antiretroviral therapy. CDR3 protein: CASSPIGGTGNQPQHF. The nucleotide sequence reads as follows: TGTGCCAGCAGTCCGATAGGGGGGACAGGGAATCAGCCCCAGCATTTT.